One and the same sample provided the 21 T cell receptor beta chains below, sequenced in a study of blood T cell repertoires in COVID-19. Sequenced by immunoSEQ multiplex PCR; TCRdb stores in-frame clones only, minus some. The sample comprises approximately 140,000 clones, roughly 90% of which are singletons, and 1.2% rests with the top ten. Sequencing was performed on PBMCs or T cells enriched from blood (not recorded which). These receptor sequences come from a woman in her 30s with acute COVID-19.

This chain links TRBV6-5 with TRBJ2-1, with 11 bases matching TRBD2. Germline V lookup: CDR1 MNHEY, CDR2 SVGAGI. This CDR3 spans 14 amino acids. V lost 5 bases, J lost 8 bases, and 5 bases stayed unmatched. Here the CDR3 DNA reads TGTGCCAGCAGTAGACTAGCGGGACGGGATGAGCAGTTCTTC. It codes for CASSRLAGRDEQFF.

The chain joins TRBV4-3 to TRBJ2-7, with 7 bases matching TRBD2. The V gene's germline CDR1 is LGHNA and CDR2 YSLEER. The CDR3 loop spans 16 amino acids. V gave up 0 bases and J gave up 3 bases; unmatched junction bases: 8. Here the CDR3 DNA reads TGCGCCAGCAGCCAAGATCGGCGAGCGGGAATCTACGAGCAGTACTTC. As protein: CASSQDRRAGIYEQYF.

This clone was observed once. The chain uses TRBV11-1 and TRBJ1-1, with D perhaps TRBD1 (6 bases). V lost 4 bases, J lost 5 bases, and 14 bases lay in between. CDR1 is SGHAT, CDR2 FQDESV, per germline (reference sequence). CDR3 length: 14 residues. CDR3 loop: CASSSTGFSTEAFF. As DNA, the CDR3 is TGTGCCAGCAGCTCAACAGGGTTTTCGACTGAAGCTTTCTTT.

The rearrangement joins TRBV7-9 to TRBJ2-5; 9 nucleotides match TRBD2. Trimming cost V 5 bases and J 4 bases; bases outside gene matches: 14. This CDR3 is 17 amino acids long. The germline V gene encodes CDR1 SEHNR and CDR2 FQNEAQ (reference sequence). As DNA, the CDR3 is TGTGCCAGCAGCCCCCAGAGCGGGACTAGCATGGGAGAGACCCAGTACTTC. Encoded protein: CASSPQSGTSMGETQYF.

V usage is TRBV5-1 and J usage is TRBJ1-6; 8 bases are shared with TRBD1. After removal of 0 bases from V and 9 bases from J, the junction contained 2 bases not matched to a gene. In germline, CDR1 is SGHRS, CDR2 YFSETQ. The CDR3 loop spans 14 amino acids. The CDR3 DNA sequence: TGCGCCAGCAGCTTGGGACAGGGGTCTTCACCCCTCCACTTT. Encoded protein: CASSLGQGSSPLHF.

This rearrangement joins TRBV28 to TRBJ2-3, with D uncertain. V gave up 4 bases and J gave up 4 bases, with 12 bases separating them. The CDR3 has 14 residues. Germline CDR1 is MDHEN and CDR2 is SYDVKM. In DNA, the CDR3 is TGTGCCAGCAGTTCCCCGGTAGCCGCAGATACGCAGTATTTT. Protein product: CASSSPVAADTQYF.

The rearrangement joins TRBV19 to TRBJ2-2, with D possibly matching TRBD2 (5 bases). The V gene's germline CDR1 is LNHDA and CDR2 SQIVND (reference sequence). The CDR3 runs 13 residues. Trimming pared 10 bases from V and 4 bases from J, leaving 13 bases between. CDR3 sequence (DNA): TGTGCCACCCAGCGGTCGGGCACCGGGGAGCTGTTTTTT. Its protein product is CATQRSGTGELFF.

V usage is TRBV3-1 (or the pseudogene TRBV3-2) and J usage is TRBJ1-1; D is ambiguous. V lost 3 bases and J lost 1, with 9 bases in between. CDR3 length: 14 residues. Germline-derived CDR1 and CDR2 are LGHDT and YNNKEL (reference sequence). The DNA of the CDR3 is TGTGCCAGCAGCCAGGGCGCCGGGAACACTGAAGCTTTCTTT. This translates into CASSQGAGNTEAFF.

The chain has TRBV2 and TRBJ2-1; D unresolved. Trimming took 8 bases from V and 4 from J, leaving 6 bases between them. This CDR3 has 11 residues. Germline CDR1 and CDR2: SNHLY and FYNNEI. DNA for the CDR3: TGTGCCAGCTGTACTTACAATGAGCAGTTCTTC. Translating it yields CASCTYNEQFF.

The chain recombines TRBV7-2 with TRBJ2-7; TRBD1 agrees at 7 bases. Trimming took 5 bases from V and 2 from J; bases not matched to a gene: 6. Looked up from germline, CDR1 is SGHTA and CDR2 is FQGNSA. CDR3 length: 14 residues. The CDR3 region is CASSPDRRTYEQYF. CDR3 in DNA: TGTGCCAGCAGCCCGGACAGGCGGACCTACGAGCAGTACTTC.

The chain couples TRBV20-1 to TRBJ2-7; no clear D gene. The CDR3 has 11 residues. CDR1 and CDR2 from the germline V gene are DFQATT and SNEGSKA (reference sequence). Deletions cut 3 bases from V and 4 bases from J, with 7 bases between. The CDR3 sequence is CSARIRYEQYF. CDR3 DNA: TGCAGTGCTAGGATCAGATACGAGCAGTACTTC.

CDR3 sequence: CASSYYGTENIQYF. The CDR3 nucleotides read TGTGCCAGCAGTTACTACGGGACAGAAAACATTCAGTACTTC. The V and J genes are TRBV6-2 or TRBV6-3 and TRBJ2-4, with TRBD1 matching 7 bases. This CDR3 comprises 14 residues. Germline trimming cut 1 base from V and 5 bases from J; bases unmatched to any gene: 2. Germline V gene sequence: CDR1 MNHEY, CDR2 SVGEGT.

The gene calls are TRBV19 and TRBJ2-1; 12 bases fit TRBD2. Trimming at V came to 2 bases and at J to 3 bases, leaving 2 bases not matched to a gene. There are 16 residues in the CDR3. Germline assignment: CDR1 LNHDA and CDR2 SQIVND (reference sequence). The DNA for the CDR3 is TGTGCCAGTAGTATACGACTAGCGGGAGACTACAATGAGCAGTTCTTC. Translating it yields CASSIRLAGDYNEQFF. The whole variable domain, remainder taken from reference TRBV19 and TRBJ2-1, is DGGITQSPKYLFRKEGQNVTLSCEQNLNHDAMYWYRQDPGQGLRLIYYSQIVNDFQKGDIAEGYSVSREKKESFPLTVTSAQKNPTAFYLCASSIRLAGDYNEQFFGPGTRLTVL.

V usage is TRBV6-5 and J usage is TRBJ1-2; 7 positions match TRBD1. Trimming cost V 6 bases and J 8 bases; bases outside gene matches: 9. The CDR3 totals 13 residues. CDR1 is MNHEY and CDR2 is SVGAGI in the germline V gene. The CDR3 here is CASRNRGLHGYTF. The CDR3 nucleotides read TGTGCCAGCAGAAACAGGGGTCTGCACGGCTACACCTTC.

The chain uses TRBV7-3 and TRBJ2-7; 11 bases fit TRBD2. The CDR3 totals 13 residues. The junction had 4 bases not matched to a gene; V was cut back by 5 bases and J by 7 bases. CDR1 and CDR2 from the germline V gene are SGHTA and FQGTGA. This CDR3 is CASSVGLAGEQYF. For the CDR3, the DNA is TGTGCCAGCAGCGTCGGACTAGCGGGTGAGCAGTACTTC.

This chain uses TRBV11-1 with TRBJ2-1; TRBD2 aligns across 8 bases. The J segment lost 10 bases and the V segment lost 1 base, leaving 6 bases of the junction unmatched. The CDR3 has 14 amino acids. The germline V gene has CDR1 SGHAT and CDR2 FQDESV (reference sequence). CDR3 region: CASSLELADPEQFF. As DNA, the CDR3 is TGTGCCAGCAGCTTAGAACTAGCGGATCCAGAGCAGTTCTTC.

CDR3 residues: CASSQLAGVYNEQFF. The CDR3 DNA is TGTGCCAGCAGCCAACTAGCGGGGGTGTACAATGAGCAGTTCTTC. The chain joins TRBV4-2 to TRBJ2-1; 10 bases are a match to TRBD2. V shed 2 bases and J 4 bases; nucleotides not matched to a gene: 2. CDR3 length: 15 residues. Germline values: CDR1 LGHNA, CDR2 YNFKEQ.

The chain combines TRBV30 with TRBJ1-1; D is unresolved. Germline V lookup: CDR1 GTSNPN, CDR2 SVGIG (reference sequence). There are 14 residues in the CDR3. Trimming left V 4 bases short and J 0 bases short, with 12 bases between. CDR3 nucleotides: TGTGCCTGGACCTCCTATACCATGAACACTGAAGCTTTCTTT. Protein: CAWTSYTMNTEAFF.

The rearrangement joins TRBV9 to TRBJ1-1, with D unclear. CDR1 SGDLS and CDR2 YYNGEE come from the germline V gene. This CDR3 is 14 amino acids long. Trimming removed 2 bases from V and 1 base from J, with 9 bases in between. CDR3 amino acids: CASSVMAENTEAFF. For the CDR3, the DNA is TGTGCCAGCAGCGTTATGGCAGAGAACACTGAAGCTTTCTTT.

The CDR3 is CASSLTGTGSNQPQHF. Here the CDR3 DNA reads TGTGCCAGTAGCCTTACCGGGACAGGGTCCAATCAGCCCCAGCATTTT. V and J are TRBV19 and TRBJ1-5, with 9 bases identical to TRBD1. V was pared by 6 bases and J by 3 bases, with 9 bases of the junction left unmatched. Germline V gene data show CDR1 as LNHDA and CDR2 as SQIVND (reference sequence). CDR3 length: 16 residues.

The chain is built from TRBV6-1 and TRBJ2-2; D perhaps matches TRBD1 (6 bases). V lost 1 base to trimming and J lost 0 bases, with 9 bases between them. The germline V gene has CDR1 MNHNS and CDR2 SASEGT. The CDR3 loop spans 16 amino acids. The CDR3 here is CASSEVEGANTGELFF. The DNA for the CDR3 is TGTGCCAGCAGTGAAGTTGAGGGGGCGAACACCGGGGAGCTGTTTTTT.